The rows below give T cell receptor beta chains drawn from one sample of a study of long-term antiretroviral therapy in people with HIV. The data were produced by immunoSEQ multiplex PCR, yet TCRdb's version contains in-frame clones alone and is incomplete. The sample has about 7,800 clones; over 75% are singletons. The sample consisted of unsorted PBMCs, taken 2.5 to 2.7 years before starting antiretroviral therapy. Every receptor here comes from a middle-aged man with HIV. The CDR3 runs from the conserved cysteine through the conserved F or W. Fields, in order: V gene, J gene, clone size, D gene, CDR3 DNA, CDR3 protein. D genes are given only for firm matches. Clone size appears in some rows only: once, few, many, or a class for an expanded clone.

TRBV5-1	TRBJ1-5	-	TRBD1	TGCGCCAGCAGCTTAGGTGACAGGGGGGACAATCAGCCCCAGCATTTT	CASSLGDRGDNQPQHF
TRBV29-1	TRBJ2-7	medium-sized	TRBD2	TGCAGCGTTGACACGGGGGGGGCCTACGAGCAGTACTTC	CSVDTGGAYEQYF
TRBV13	TRBJ2-7	medium-sized	-	TGTGCCAGCAGCCAGGGGCGTCTCTACGAGCAGTACTTC	CASSQGRLYEQYF
TRBV14	TRBJ2-7	-	-	TGTGCCAGCAGCCAAGATCAGGGGACTTCACAGTACTTC	CASSQDQGTSQYF
TRBV5-4	TRBJ2-7	-	TRBD2	TGTGCCAGCAGCTACAGCGGCGGGGGGGAAGAGCAGTACTTC	CASSYSGGGEEQYF
TRBV19	TRBJ1-4	once	-	TGTGCCAGTAGGAGAGAGAGGGCGGACGAAAAACTGTTTTTT	CASRRERADEKLFF
TRBV27	TRBJ2-1	-	-	TGTGCCAGCAGCCGCCTAAAGGGCAGGGTATCCTACAATGAGCAGTTCTTC	CASSRLKGRVSYNEQFF
TRBV11-2	TRBJ2-2	-	TRBD2	TGTGCCAGCCCTAGCGGGGAGGACACCGGGGAGCTGTTTTTT	CASPSGEDTGELFF
TRBV23-1	TRBJ1-2	few	-	TGCGCCAGCAGTCAAAAGACACTTAGCTATGGCTACACCTTC	CASSQKTLSYGYTF
TRBV19	TRBJ2-1	-	-	TGTGCCAGTAGGTTATACAATGAGCAGTTCTTC	CASRLYNEQFF
TRBV6-4	TRBJ2-3	-	-	TGTGCCAGCAGTGACGACGGGGGAAAGGTTGATACGCAGTATTTT	CASSDDGGKVDTQYF
TRBV30	TRBJ1-2	few	-	TGTGCCTGGAGTGTATCTGGACTCAAAGACTATGGCTACACCTTC	CAWSVSGLKDYGYTF
TRBV19	TRBJ1-5	-	TRBD1	TGTGCCAGTAGTATACAGGGGGGTCAGCCCCAGCATTTT	CASSIQGGQPQHF
TRBV5-1	TRBJ2-7	-	TRBD1	TGCGCCAGCAGCGGCGGACAGGGGGAGTACGAGCAGTACTTC	CASSGGQGEYEQYF
TRBV18	TRBJ2-2	-	TRBD1	TGTGCCAGCTCACCACGACAGGGGGACGGGGAGCTGTTTTTT	CASSPRQGDGELFF
TRBV5-1	TRBJ2-3	-	-	TGCGCCAGCAGCTTGGCGGGGGTCACAGATACGCAGTATTTT	CASSLAGVTDTQYF
TRBV2	TRBJ2-2	few	-	TGTGCCAGTTCGGGGGTCACCGGGGAGCTGTTTTTT	CASSGVTGELFF
TRBV5-1	TRBJ2-2	-	-	TGCGCCAGCAGCTTGGCCGTAAGTGGTACCGGGGAGCTGTTTTTT	CASSLAVSGTGELFF
TRBV7-6	TRBJ2-7	-	TRBD1	TGTGCCAGCCAACCCCACCGGGACAGGGGCGGTGAGCAGTACTTC	CASQPHRDRGGEQYF
TRBV30	TRBJ2-4	medium-sized	TRBD1	TGTGCCTGGGCAACAGGGGGCGGAAACATTCAGTACTTC	CAWATGGGNIQYF
TRBV5-1	TRBJ2-3	-	-	TGCGCCAGCAGCTTGGAAGGGGCAAGGACAGATACGCAGTATTTT	CASSLEGARTDTQYF
TRBV19	TRBJ2-7	-	-	TGTGCCAGTAGTGGAGGCGCTATACGCGAGCAGTACTTC	CASSGGAIREQYF
TRBV2	TRBJ1-6	-	-	TGTGCCAGCAGTGCCACTACAGATAATTCACCCCTCCACTTT	CASSATTDNSPLHF
TRBV5-1	TRBJ2-7	few	TRBD1	TGCGCCAGCAGCGACCCCGGGACAGCATACTCCTACGAGCAGTACTTC	CASSDPGTAYSYEQYF
TRBV5-6	TRBJ1-6	-	TRBD1	TGTGCCAGCAGCTCCCCGACAGGGGCAAGCTCCTATAATTCACCCCTCCACTTT	CASSSPTGASSYNSPLHF
TRBV7-3	TRBJ2-6	-	-	TGTGCCAGCAGCTTTCGCAGTTCTGGGGCCAACGTCCTGACTTTC	CASSFRSSGANVLTF
TRBV27	TRBJ1-1	few	-	TGTGCCAGCAGGTCGGGGGGGACTGAAGCTTTCTTT	CASRSGGTEAFF
TRBV25-1	TRBJ2-2	hyperexpanded	-	TGTGCCAGCAGTGAAAAAGGTGCCGGGGAGCTGTTTTTT	CASSEKGAGELFF
TRBV30	TRBJ2-3	-	-	TGTGCCTGGAGTTTGCGAGCAGATACGCAGTATTTT	CAWSLRADTQYF
TRBV9	TRBJ1-1	-	-	TGTGCCAGCAGCGGGCTTGCTGAAGCTTTCTTT	CASSGLAEAFF
TRBV19	TRBJ1-5	-	TRBD1	TGTGCCACTCAAAACAGGGGGCTCGGCAATCAGCCCCAGCATTTT	CATQNRGLGNQPQHF
TRBV27	TRBJ2-1	-	-	TGTGCCAGCAGTTTACTGTCAGGCCCCCGGGATGAGCAGTTCTTC	CASSLLSGPRDEQFF
TRBV6-5	TRBJ1-1	-	-	TGTGCCAGCAGTTTTGACTCGGGGGAAGCTTTCTTT	CASSFDSGEAFF
TRBV14	TRBJ1-3	medium-sized	-	TGTGCCAGCAGCCAAGTCGGCAGGGGAGGAAACACCATATATTTT	CASSQVGRGGNTIYF
TRBV6-4	TRBJ1-1	-	-	TGTGCCAGCAGTGACTCGTCGCGGGGCACTGAAGCTTTCTTT	CASSDSSRGTEAFF
TRBV5-1	TRBJ1-1	-	TRBD1	TGCGCCAGCAGCTTGGACGGACAGGGTTCTGAAGCTTTCTTT	CASSLDGQGSEAFF
TRBV5-6	TRBJ1-3	-	-	TGTGCCAGCAGCTTCGGGCAATACTATGGAAACACCATATATTTT	CASSFGQYYGNTIYF
TRBV9	TRBJ1-6	-	-	TGTGCCAGCAGCCTGGAATATAATTCACCCCTCCACTTT	CASSLEYNSPLHF
TRBV12-5	TRBJ1-2	-	TRBD1	TGTGCTAGTGGCGGGGACAGGGGTGGCTACACCTTC	CASGGDRGGYTF
TRBV7-8	TRBJ1-4	-	-	TGTGCCAGCAGCTTAGCTGGGGACGAAAAACTGTTTTTT	CASSLAGDEKLFF
TRBV5-5	TRBJ2-7	-	TRBD1	TGTGCCAGCAGCTTCGATGGGACAGGACGCGAGCAGTACTTC	CASSFDGTGREQYF
TRBV7-2	TRBJ2-2	-	TRBD2	TGTGCCAGCAGCCCGCTAGGACTAGCGGGAAGCACCGGGGAGCTGTTTTTT	CASSPLGLAGSTGELFF
TRBV27	TRBJ2-7	-	-	TGTGCCAGCAGTTTGCCAGGGGTCTACGAGCAGTACTTC	CASSLPGVYEQYF
TRBV9	TRBJ2-2	once	TRBD1	TGTGCCAGCAGCGTAGCCAAGGGGACAGGGGCCGGGGAGCTGTTTTTT	CASSVAKGTGAGELFF